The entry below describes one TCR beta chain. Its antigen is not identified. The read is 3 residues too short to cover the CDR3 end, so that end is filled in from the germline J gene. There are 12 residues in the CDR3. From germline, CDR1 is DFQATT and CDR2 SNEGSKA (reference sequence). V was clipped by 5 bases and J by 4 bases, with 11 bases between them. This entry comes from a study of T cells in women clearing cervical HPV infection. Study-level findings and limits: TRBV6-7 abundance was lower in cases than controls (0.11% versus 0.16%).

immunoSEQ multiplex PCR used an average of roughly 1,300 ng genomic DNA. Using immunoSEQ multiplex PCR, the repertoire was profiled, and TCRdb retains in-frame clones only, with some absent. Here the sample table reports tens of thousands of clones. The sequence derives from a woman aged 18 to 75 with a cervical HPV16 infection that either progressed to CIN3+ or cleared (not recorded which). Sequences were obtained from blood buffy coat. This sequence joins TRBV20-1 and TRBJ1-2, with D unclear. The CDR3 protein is CSAPEFGYGYTF. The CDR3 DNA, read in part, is TGCAGTGCTCCCGAGTTCGGCTATGGC.